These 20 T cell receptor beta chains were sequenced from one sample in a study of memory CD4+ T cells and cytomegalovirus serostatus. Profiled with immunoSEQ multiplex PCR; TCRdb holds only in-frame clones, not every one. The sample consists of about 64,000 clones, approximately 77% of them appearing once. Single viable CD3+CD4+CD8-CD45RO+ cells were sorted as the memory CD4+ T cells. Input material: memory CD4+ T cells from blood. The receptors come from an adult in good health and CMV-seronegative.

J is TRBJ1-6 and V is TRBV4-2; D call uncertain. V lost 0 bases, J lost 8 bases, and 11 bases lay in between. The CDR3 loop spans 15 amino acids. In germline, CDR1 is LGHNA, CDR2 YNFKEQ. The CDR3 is CASSQDPSFDSPLHF. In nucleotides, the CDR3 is TGTGCCAGCAGCCAAGATCCCTCGTTTGATTCACCCCTCCACTTT.

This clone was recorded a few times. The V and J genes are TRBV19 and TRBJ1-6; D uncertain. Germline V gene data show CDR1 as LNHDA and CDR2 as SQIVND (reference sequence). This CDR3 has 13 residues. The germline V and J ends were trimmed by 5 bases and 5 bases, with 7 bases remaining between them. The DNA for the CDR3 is TGTGCCAGTAGTGGAGAGAATAATTCACCCCTCCACTTT. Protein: CASSGENNSPLHF.

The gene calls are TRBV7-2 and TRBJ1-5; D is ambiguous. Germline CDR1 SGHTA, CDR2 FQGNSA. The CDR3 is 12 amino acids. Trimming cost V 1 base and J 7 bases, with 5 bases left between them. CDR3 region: CASSLDGQPQHF. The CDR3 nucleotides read TGTGCCAGCAGCTTAGACGGGCAGCCCCAGCATTTT.

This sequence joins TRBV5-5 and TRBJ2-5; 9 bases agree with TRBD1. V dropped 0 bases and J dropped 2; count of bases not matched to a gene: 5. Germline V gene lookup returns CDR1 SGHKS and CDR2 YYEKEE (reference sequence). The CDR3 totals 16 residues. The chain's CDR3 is CASSLGGGTGQETQYF. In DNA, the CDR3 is TGTGCCAGCAGCTTGGGGGGAGGGACAGGGCAAGAGACCCAGTACTTC.

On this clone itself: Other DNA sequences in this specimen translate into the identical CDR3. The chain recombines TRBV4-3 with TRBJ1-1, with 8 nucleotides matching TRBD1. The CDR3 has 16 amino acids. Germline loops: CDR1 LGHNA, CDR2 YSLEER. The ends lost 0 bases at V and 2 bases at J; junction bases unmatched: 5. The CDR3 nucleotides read TGCGCCAGCAGCCAAGACCCTCAGGGGGCAAACACTGAAGCTTTCTTT. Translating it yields CASSQDPQGANTEAFF.

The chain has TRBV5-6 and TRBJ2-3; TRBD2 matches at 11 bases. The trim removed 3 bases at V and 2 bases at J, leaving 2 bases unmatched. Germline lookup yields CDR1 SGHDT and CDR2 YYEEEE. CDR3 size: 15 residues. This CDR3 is CASSWTSGHTDTQYF. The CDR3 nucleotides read TGTGCCAGCAGCTGGACTAGCGGGCACACAGATACGCAGTATTTT.

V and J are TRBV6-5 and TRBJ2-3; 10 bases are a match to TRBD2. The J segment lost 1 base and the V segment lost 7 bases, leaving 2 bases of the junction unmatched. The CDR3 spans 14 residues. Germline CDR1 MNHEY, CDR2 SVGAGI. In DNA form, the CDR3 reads TGTGCCAGCACCACTAGCGGGGGCACAGATACGCAGTATTTT. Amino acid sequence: CASTTSGGTDTQYF.

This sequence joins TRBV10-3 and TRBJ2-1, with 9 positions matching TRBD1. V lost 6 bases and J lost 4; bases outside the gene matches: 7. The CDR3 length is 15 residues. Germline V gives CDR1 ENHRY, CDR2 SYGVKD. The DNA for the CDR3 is TGTGCCATCAGCCCCGGACAGGGGATATACAATGAGCAGTTCTTC. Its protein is CAISPGQGIYNEQFF.

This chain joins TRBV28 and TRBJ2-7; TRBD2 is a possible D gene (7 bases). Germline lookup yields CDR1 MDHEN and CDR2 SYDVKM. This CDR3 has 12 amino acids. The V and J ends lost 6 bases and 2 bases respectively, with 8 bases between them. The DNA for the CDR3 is TGTGCCAGCAGGCGGGGGCCCTACGAGCAGTACTTC. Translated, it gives CASRRGPYEQYF.

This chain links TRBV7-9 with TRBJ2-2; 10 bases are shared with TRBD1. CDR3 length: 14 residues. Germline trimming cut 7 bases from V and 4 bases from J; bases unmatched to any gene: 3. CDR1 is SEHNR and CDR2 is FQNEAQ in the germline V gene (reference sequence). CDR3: CASTRTGGTGELFF. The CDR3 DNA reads TGTGCCAGCACGAGGACAGGGGGCACCGGGGAGCTGTTTTTT.

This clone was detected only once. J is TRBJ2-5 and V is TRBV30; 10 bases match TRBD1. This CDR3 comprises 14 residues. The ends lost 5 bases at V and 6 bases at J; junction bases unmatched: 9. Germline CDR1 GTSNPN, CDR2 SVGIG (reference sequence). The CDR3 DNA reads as TGTGCCTGGGCCCGACGGGACAGGGGCCAGACCCAGTACTTC. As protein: CAWARRDRGQTQYF. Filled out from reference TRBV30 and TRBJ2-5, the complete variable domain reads SQTIHQWPATLVQPVGSPLSLECTVEGTSNPNLYWYRQAAGRGLQLLFYSVGIGQISSEVPQNLSASRPQDRQFILSSKKLLLSDSGFYLCAWARRDRGQTQYFGPGTRLLVL.

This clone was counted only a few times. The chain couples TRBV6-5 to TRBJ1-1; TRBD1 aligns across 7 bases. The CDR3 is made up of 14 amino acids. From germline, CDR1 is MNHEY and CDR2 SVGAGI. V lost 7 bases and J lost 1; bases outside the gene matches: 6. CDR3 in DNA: TGTGCCAGCAAGATCGGGACAGCGAACACTGAAGCTTTCTTT. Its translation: CASKIGTANTEAFF.

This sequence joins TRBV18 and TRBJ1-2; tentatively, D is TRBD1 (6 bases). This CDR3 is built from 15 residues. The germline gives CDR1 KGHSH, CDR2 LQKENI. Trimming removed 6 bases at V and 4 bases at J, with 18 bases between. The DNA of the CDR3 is TGTGCCAGCTCGGCCTTGGGGGGGCGAAGCTATGGCTACACCTTC. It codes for CASSALGGRSYGYTF.

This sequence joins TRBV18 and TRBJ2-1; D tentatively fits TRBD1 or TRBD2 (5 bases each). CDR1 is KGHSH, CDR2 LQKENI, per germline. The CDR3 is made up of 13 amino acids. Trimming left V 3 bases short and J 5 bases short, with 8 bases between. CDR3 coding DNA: TGTGCCAGCTCACCGGGGGTTAACAATGAGCAGTTCTTC. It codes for CASSPGVNNEQFF.

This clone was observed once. CDR3 sequence: CAWESGGAGDNEQYF. CDR3 DNA sequence: TGTGCCTGGGAATCGGGGGGAGCGGGAGATAACGAGCAGTACTTC. The V gene is TRBV30, the J gene TRBJ2-7; 8 nucleotides agree with TRBD2. Germline CDR1 GTSNPN, CDR2 SVGIG (reference sequence). The junction had 14 bases not matched to a gene; V was cut back by 5 bases and J by 5 bases. This CDR3 has 15 residues. The variable domain in full, with the rest retrieved from reference TRBV30 and TRBJ2-7, is SQTIHQWPATLVQPVGSPLSLECTVEGTSNPNLYWYRQAAGRGLQLLFYSVGIGQISSEVPQNLSASRPQDRQFILSSKKLLLSDSGFYLCAWESGGAGDNEQYFGPGTRLTVT.

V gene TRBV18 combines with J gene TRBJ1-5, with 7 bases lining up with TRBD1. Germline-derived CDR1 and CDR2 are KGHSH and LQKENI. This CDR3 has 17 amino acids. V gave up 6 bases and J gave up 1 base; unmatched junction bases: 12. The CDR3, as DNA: TGTGCCAGCTCCCCGGCAGGGGGTATTTTGAGCAATCAGCCCCAGCATTTT. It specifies CASSPAGGILSNQPQHF.

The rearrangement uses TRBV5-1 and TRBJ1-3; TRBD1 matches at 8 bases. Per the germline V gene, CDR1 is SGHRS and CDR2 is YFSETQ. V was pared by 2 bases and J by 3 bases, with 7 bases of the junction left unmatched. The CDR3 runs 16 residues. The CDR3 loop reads CASSFSPQGDGNTIYF. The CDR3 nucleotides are TGCGCCAGCAGCTTTTCCCCACAGGGGGATGGAAACACCATATATTTT.

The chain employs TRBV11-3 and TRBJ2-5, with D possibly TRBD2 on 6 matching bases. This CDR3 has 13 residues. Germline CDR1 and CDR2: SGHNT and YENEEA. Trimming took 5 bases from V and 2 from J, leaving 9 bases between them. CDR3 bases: TGTGCCAGCAGCAGGGACTTACAAGAGACCCAGTACTTC. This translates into CASSRDLQETQYF. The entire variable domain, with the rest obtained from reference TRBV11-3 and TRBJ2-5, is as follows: EAGVVQSPRYKIIEKKQPVAFWCNPISGHNTLYWYLQNLGQGPELLIRYENEEAVDDSQLPKDRFSAERLKGVDSTLKIQPAELGDSAVYLCASSRDLQETQYFGPGTRLLVL.

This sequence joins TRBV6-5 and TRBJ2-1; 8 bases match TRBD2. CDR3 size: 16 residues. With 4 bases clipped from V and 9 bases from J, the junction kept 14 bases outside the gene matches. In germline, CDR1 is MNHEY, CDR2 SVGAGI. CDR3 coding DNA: TGTGCCAGCAGTTCTTCCGGACGAGGACTAGCTGGTGAGCAGTTCTTC. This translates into CASSSSGRGLAGEQFF.

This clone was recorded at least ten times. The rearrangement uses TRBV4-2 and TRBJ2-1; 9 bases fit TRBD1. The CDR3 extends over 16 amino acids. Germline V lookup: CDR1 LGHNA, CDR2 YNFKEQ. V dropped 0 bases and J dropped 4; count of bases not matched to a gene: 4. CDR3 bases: TGTGCCAGCAGCCAAGAACCGACAGGGGGTTACAATGAGCAGTTCTTC. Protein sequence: CASSQEPTGGYNEQFF.